This T cell receptor beta chain was sequenced in a study of blood T cell repertoires in COVID-19. Whole-study context: T cells, B-cell-depleted T cells, or PBMCs supplied cDNA or gDNA.

Source study methods: Cell counts per sample came from amplifying reference gene primers. Profiling relied on immunoSEQ multiplex PCR, and the TCRdb table lists in-frame clones only, not all of them. The V and J calls and clone size were taken over from that table, and D and trimming were inferred from the DNA. The sample yields 65,000 to 85,000 clones, about nine tenths seen once. Trimming removed 5 bases at V and 2 bases at J, with 15 bases between. Per the germline V gene, CDR1 is LNHNV and CDR2 is YYDKDF (reference sequence). This CDR3 comprises 16 residues. Specimen: peripheral blood. The chain has TRBV15 and TRBJ2-2, with D perhaps TRBD2 (7 bases). The source of this sequence is a woman younger than 35 with acute or convalescent COVID-19. The CDR3 sequence is CATSGGGHLNTGELFF. The CDR3 DNA reads as TGTGCCACCAGCGGGGGGGGACACTTAAACACCGGGGAGCTGTTTTTT.